This paragraph covers one T cell receptor (beta chain) sequence. The data derive from a study of control samples from healthy donors and cancer patients. V was pared by 2 bases and J by 0 bases, with 7 bases between. There are 14 residues in the CDR3. Germline V gene data show CDR1 as SGHTA and CDR2 as FQGNSA. Here immunoSEQ multiplex PCR was the method, and the copy in TCRdb shows in-frame clones only, minus some. Of 70,000 or so clones listed, about 80% were seen once; the top ten hold 2.9%. This clonotype originated in a woman in her forties or fifties with lung cancer. The chain has TRBV7-2 and TRBJ1-1, with unresolved D. What was sequenced was PBMCs. In DNA, the CDR3 is TGTGCCAGCAGCTTACAACATATGAACACTGAAGCTTTCTTT. This sequence encodes CASSLQHMNTEAFF. Complete variable domain (other parts from reference TRBV7-2 and TRBJ1-1): GAGVSQSPSNKVTEKGKDVELRCDPISGHTALYWYRQSLGQGLEFLIYFQGNSAPDKSGLPSDRFSAERTGGSVSTLTIQRTQQEDSAVYLCASSLQHMNTEAFFGQGTRLTVV.